These 19 T cell receptor beta chains were all obtained from the same sample, sequenced in a study of shared clonotypes between healthy human individuals. Assay used: immunoSEQ multiplex PCR; TCRdb lists only in-frame clones, some missing. This sample has some 2,400,000 clones; roughly 95% occur once, and the top ten carry roughly 0.13%. The sample comprised naive CD4+ T cells sorted from blood. The subset was: CD45RA+ positively selected. The receptors come from a man aged 18 to 29 in good health.

The chain uses TRBV5-4 and TRBJ2-3; 12 bases map to TRBD2. Trimming cost V 3 bases and J 0 bases; bases outside gene matches: 2. The germline gives CDR1 SGHNT, CDR2 YYREEE (reference sequence). The CDR3 consists of 16 residues. The CDR3 nucleotides are TGTGCCAGCAGCTGGACTAGCGGGGCTAGCACAGATACGCAGTATTTT. The encoded protein is CASSWTSGASTDTQYF.

The chain links TRBV5-4 to TRBJ2-7; D call uncertain. Germline V gives CDR1 SGHNT, CDR2 YYREEE (reference sequence). This CDR3 comprises 14 residues. V was trimmed by 4 bases and J by 6 bases, leaving 17 bases between them. The DNA of the CDR3 is TGTGCCAGCAGCCCCGCCCCGGGTGGGCTCGAGCAGTACTTC. It translates to CASSPAPGGLEQYF.

This chain uses TRBV25-1 with TRBJ1-2, with D tentatively TRBD1 (6 bases). The CDR3 spans 12 residues. Between the trimmed V and J ends, which lost 5 bases and 8 bases, there was a span of 12 bases. The germline gives CDR1 MGHDK, CDR2 SYGVNS. The CDR3 DNA follows: TGTGCCAGCAGTTCACAGGGAAGAGGCTACACCTTC. Protein sequence: CASSSQGRGYTF.

The rearrangement uses TRBV9 and TRBJ1-4; D not resolved. This CDR3 spans 15 amino acids. Germline V gives CDR1 SGDLS, CDR2 YYNGEE. The V end was cut by 0 bases, the J end by 5 bases, with 11 bases between. CDR3 amino acids: CASSVGDVRNEKLFF. In nucleotides, the CDR3 is TGTGCCAGCAGCGTAGGCGACGTTAGGAATGAAAAACTGTTTTTT.

The CDR3, as DNA: TGCAGCGTACTCACCGGGACAGGGGGCAATCAGCCCCAGCATTTT. Translated, it gives CSVLTGTGGNQPQHF. The V and J genes are TRBV29-1 and TRBJ1-5, with 10 bases matching TRBD1. This CDR3 is built from 15 residues. Germline lookup yields CDR1 SQVTM and CDR2 ANQGSEA. After removal of 6 bases from V and 2 bases from J, the junction contained 7 bases not matched to a gene.

This chain joins TRBV28 and TRBJ1-5; 7 nucleotides line up with TRBD1. Germline lookup yields CDR1 MDHEN and CDR2 SYDVKM. This CDR3 comprises 19 residues. With V trimmed by 5 bases and J by 4 bases, 20 bases remained unmatched. CDR3 residues: CASSLTAGTGVIGNQPQHF. The CDR3, as DNA: TGTGCCAGCAGTCTTACCGCCGGCACAGGGGTAATTGGGAATCAGCCCCAGCATTTT.

The rearrangement joins TRBV10-3 to TRBJ2-3, with 10 bases aligning to TRBD2. Per germline, CDR1 ENHRY and CDR2 SYGVKD. J was trimmed by 4 bases and V by 7 bases; bases with no gene match: 5. The CDR3 is 14 residues long. The CDR3 coding sequence is TGTGCCATCACCGCCGGGACTAGCGCAGATACGCAGTATTTT. It is translated as CAITAGTSADTQYF.

This clone was counted a single time. The chain couples TRBV14 to TRBJ2-1; TRBD2 matches at 7 bases. From germline, CDR1 is SGHDN and CDR2 FVKESK. The CDR3 length is 15 residues. The V gene end was trimmed by 4 bases and the J gene end by 1 base; junction bases not matched to a gene: 4. CDR3 residues: CASSPQRGSYNEQFF. CDR3 in DNA: TGTGCCAGCAGCCCCCAGCGGGGATCCTACAATGAGCAGTTCTTC.

The rearrangement joins TRBV6-4 to TRBJ2-5, with 10 bases lining up with TRBD2. The V and J ends lost 10 bases and 2 bases, in that order; junction bases with no gene match: 4. Germline CDR1 is MRHNA and CDR2 is SNTAGT. The CDR3 is made up of 13 amino acids. DNA for the CDR3: TGTGCCACCCCACTAGCGGGACAAGAGACCCAGTACTTC. Encoded protein: CATPLAGQETQYF.

This chain joins TRBV28 and TRBJ1-4; D unclear. From germline, CDR1 is MDHEN and CDR2 SYDVKM. The CDR3 consists of 15 residues. V was cut by 6 bases and J by 2 bases, with 13 bases left in between. The CDR3 region is CASSPQTGTNEKLFF. As DNA, the CDR3 is TGTGCCAGCAGCCCGCAGACTGGGACTAATGAAAAACTGTTTTTT.

This clone has only one observation. V usage is TRBV5-6 and J usage is TRBJ1-6, with a tentative D call TRBD1 (6 bases). V was clipped by 5 bases and J by 2 bases, with 14 bases between them. The CDR3 sequence is 16 residues long. The germline gives CDR1 SGHDT, CDR2 YYEEEE. CDR3 in amino acids: CASSYYRDTYNSPLHF. DNA of the CDR3: TGTGCCAGCAGTTATTACCGGGACACCTATAATTCACCCCTCCACTTT.

This clone was picked up one time. This chain connects TRBV5-1 to TRBJ2-5; no clear D gene. Trimming cost V 0 bases and J 0 bases, with 12 bases left between them. The CDR3 is 16 amino acids. Germline V gene lookup returns CDR1 SGHRS and CDR2 YFSETQ. The CDR3 loop reads CASSLGQTLHQETQYF. The DNA for the CDR3 is TGCGCCAGCAGCTTGGGACAAACCCTCCACCAAGAGACCCAGTACTTC.

Points on this clone: Other nucleotide sequences from this sample produce the same CDR3. The chain links TRBV2 to TRBJ2-5; TRBD1 agrees at 11 bases. With V trimmed by 5 bases and J by 2 bases, 1 base remained unmatched. CDR1 SNHLY and CDR2 FYNNEI come from the germline V gene. This CDR3 has 14 residues. As DNA, the CDR3 is TGTGCCAGCAGTCGGGACAGGGGGCAAGAGACCCAGTACTTC. Residues: CASSRDRGQETQYF.

The chain employs TRBV27 and TRBJ2-5; a possible D gene is TRBD1 (8 bases). Germline CDR1 MNHEY, CDR2 SMNVEV (reference sequence). The CDR3 length is 17 residues. The germline V and J ends were trimmed by 4 bases and 1 base, with 19 bases remaining between them. The chain's CDR3 is CASSWTGRLAVQETQYF. In DNA form, the CDR3 reads TGTGCCAGCAGTTGGACAGGGAGGCTAGCGGTCCAAGAGACCCAGTACTTC.

Comment on this clone: The sample has other DNA sequences that encode this CDR3 too. This chain links TRBV7-9 with TRBJ2-5; D is ambiguous. Per the germline V gene, CDR1 is SEHNR and CDR2 is FQNEAQ (reference sequence). The CDR3 totals 10 residues. V was cut by 5 bases and J by 3 bases, with 1 base left in between. The CDR3 protein is CASSEETQYF. CDR3 coding DNA: TGTGCCAGCAGCGAAGAGACCCAGTACTTC.

The rearrangement uses TRBV27 and TRBJ1-5; 7 bases fit TRBD1. The germline V gene has CDR1 MNHEY and CDR2 SMNVEV (reference sequence). The CDR3 has 15 amino acids. V trimming: 5 bases; J trimming: 4 bases; junction bases outside the gene matches: 8. This chain's CDR3 is CASSTDGTANQPQHF. The CDR3 DNA reads as TGTGCCAGCAGTACTGACGGGACAGCTAATCAGCCCCAGCATTTT.

This chain connects TRBV6-1 to TRBJ2-5, with TRBD2 identical over 7 bases. Per germline, CDR1 MNHNS and CDR2 SASEGT. This CDR3 contains 14 residues. Trimming took 6 bases from V and 5 from J; bases not matched to a gene: 9. The CDR3 protein is CASSGGGGAETQYF. CDR3 sequence (DNA): TGTGCCAGCAGCGGCGGGGGAGGGGCGGAGACCCAGTACTTC.

This clone was observed a single time. DNA of the CDR3: TGTGCTAGCGGGGTGGGGGTTACGAACTATGGCTACACCTTC. Translating it yields CASGVGVTNYGYTF. This rearrangement joins TRBV7-7 to TRBJ1-2; possible D gene TRBD1, 5 bases. Per germline, CDR1 SSHAT and CDR2 FNYEAQ (reference sequence). CDR3 size: 14 residues.

The V and J genes are TRBV9 and TRBJ2-2; D perhaps matches TRBD2 (5 bases). The germline V and J ends were trimmed by 4 bases and 4 bases, with 20 bases remaining between them. The CDR3 covers 17 residues. CDR1 and CDR2 (germline): SGDLS, YYNGEE. CDR3 protein: CASSINLAGASTGELFF. CDR3 nucleotides: TGTGCCAGCAGCATAAACTTGGCGGGCGCAAGCACCGGGGAGCTGTTTTTT.